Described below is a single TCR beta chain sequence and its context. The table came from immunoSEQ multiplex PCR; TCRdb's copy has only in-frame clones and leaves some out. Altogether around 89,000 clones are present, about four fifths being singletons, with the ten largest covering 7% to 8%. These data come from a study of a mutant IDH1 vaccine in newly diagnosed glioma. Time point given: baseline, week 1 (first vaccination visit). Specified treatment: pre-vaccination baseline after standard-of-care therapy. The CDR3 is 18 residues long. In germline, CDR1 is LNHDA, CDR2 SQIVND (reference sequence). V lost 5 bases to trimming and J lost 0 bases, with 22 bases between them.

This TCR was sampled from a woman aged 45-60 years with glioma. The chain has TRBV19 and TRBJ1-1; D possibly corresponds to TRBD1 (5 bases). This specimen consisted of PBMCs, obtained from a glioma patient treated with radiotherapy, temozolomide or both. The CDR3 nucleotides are TGTGCCAGTAGTCCCCAGAGAGGGGCTGGTCACATGAACACTGAAGCTTTCTTT. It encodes CASSPQRGAGHMNTEAFF.